This TCR beta chain was recovered during a study of beta chain features in type 1 diabetes. Findings of the study overall: Sequencing of cDNA might inflate the share of cells that strongly express TCR. Patients with Type 1 diabetes showed moderately but significantly shorter TCRB CDR3s in all four CD4+ subsets. For patients, the naive, central memory and Treg TCRB repertoires appeared more alike than for healthy donors.

Reverse transcribing all isolated RNA meant expressed TCRB transcripts were sequenced. The read count averaged roughly 3.5 million across naive, central memory and regulatory T cell samples. Clones were read by immunoSEQ multiplex PCR, and TCRdb kept only the in-frame ones, dropping some. The table includes 600,000 to 750,000 clones, 9.5% to 15% detected once. The authors sorted CD4+ naive, central memory, regulatory and stem cell-like memory cells via CD45RO/CCR7/CD25/CD127/CD95/CD27. Germline V gives CDR1 SNHLY, CDR2 FYNNEI. This CDR3 has 14 residues. Trimming removed 7 bases from V and 4 bases from J; junction bases left unmatched: 8. This clone has a single count. Its specificity is unknown.

The TCR comes from a man younger than 45 with type 1 diabetes. The J gene is TRBJ1-2, the V gene TRBV2; 8 bases fit TRBD1. Sequenced sample: naive CD4+ T cells from blood. CDR3: CASTGQGSSYGYTF. CDR3 nucleotide sequence: TGTGCCAGCACTGGACAGGGTAGCAGCTATGGCTACACCTTC.